Below are 10 T cell receptor beta chains sequenced from a single sample in a study of PD-1 blockade in classical Hodgkin lymphoma. Sequencing was performed with immunoSEQ multiplex PCR; in TCRdb, only in-frame clones are kept and a portion is missing. The sample holds more than 90,000 clones, 78% seen once. The time point is: cycle 4 day 1 (C4D1), after about 6 weeks of nivolumab. Each patient experienced a relapse that followed autologous stem cell transplantation, and brentuximab vedotin exposure varied. This specimen consisted of peripheral blood mononuclear cells (PBMCs), obtained before the fourth cycle of nivolumab. These receptors were taken from a human donor with classical Hodgkin lymphoma.

The CDR3 DNA reads TGTGCCAGCGCGGGGAGCACAGATACGCAGTATTTT. Encoded protein: CASAGSTDTQYF. This rearrangement joins TRBV6-5 to TRBJ2-3; tentatively, D is TRBD2 (6 bases). Trimming left V 8 bases short and J 0 bases short, with 6 bases between. The CDR3 spans 12 residues. CDR1 is MNHEY and CDR2 is SVGAGI in the germline V gene.

The chain employs TRBV29-1 and TRBJ2-1, with 7 bases that match TRBD2. Germline V gene sequence: CDR1 SQVTM, CDR2 ANQGSEA. This CDR3 has 12 residues. The CDR3 reads CSWTRVDNEQFF. Here the CDR3 DNA reads TGCAGTTGGACTAGGGTGGACAATGAGCAGTTCTTC.

This sequence joins TRBV4-3 and TRBJ2-6; TRBD1 or TRBD2 may be the D gene (6 bases each). The CDR3 spans 17 residues. CDR1 LGHNA and CDR2 YSLEER come from the germline V gene. Trimming cost V 0 bases and J 3 bases, with 12 bases left between them. The CDR3 is CASSQDTGALGANVLTF. As DNA, the CDR3 is TGCGCCAGCAGCCAAGACACGGGGGCGCTTGGGGCCAACGTCCTGACTTTC.

The chain employs TRBV4-3 and TRBJ2-1; TRBD1 or TRBD2 may be the D gene (5 bases each). Germline CDR1 LGHNA, CDR2 YSLEER. The CDR3 contains 15 residues. V was cut by 3 bases and J by 5 bases, with 14 bases left in between. CDR3 residues: CASSHSHRDHNEQFF. In DNA, the CDR3 is TGCGCCAGCAGCCACTCGCACCGGGACCACAATGAGCAGTTCTTC.

J is TRBJ2-5 and V is TRBV5-1, with TRBD1 identical over 9 bases. The germline V gene encodes CDR1 SGHRS and CDR2 YFSETQ. Trimming removed 2 bases from V and 1 base from J; junction bases left unmatched: 12. The CDR3 is 18 amino acids. CDR3 in amino acids: CASSFGRTGTGRQETQYF. For the CDR3, the DNA is TGCGCCAGCAGCTTCGGTAGGACCGGGACAGGGCGCCAAGAGACCCAGTACTTC.

This clone was seen a few times. V gene TRBV5-4 combines with J gene TRBJ2-5, with TRBD1 as a possible D gene (6 bases). Germline-derived CDR1 and CDR2 are SGHNT and YYREEE (reference sequence). The CDR3 loop spans 14 amino acids. Deletions cut 0 bases from V and 1 base from J, with 7 bases between. CDR3 amino acids: CASSLVGAQETQYF. The CDR3, as DNA: TGTGCCAGCAGCTTGGTGGGGGCCCAAGAGACCCAGTACTTC.

This chain links TRBV11-3 with TRBJ1-5; a weak D match, TRBD1 (5 bases). CDR3 length: 17 amino acids. CDR1 is SGHNT and CDR2 is YENEEA in the germline V gene. Between the trimmed V and J ends, which lost 1 base and 1 base, there was a span of 14 bases. CDR3 DNA: TGTGCCAGCAGCTTAGCAGGGAAGCGGGACAGCAATCAGCCCCAGCATTTT. Translating gives CASSLAGKRDSNQPQHF.

V and J are TRBV7-3 and TRBJ2-7; a weak D match, TRBD1 (6 bases). CDR1 and CDR2 from the germline V gene are SGHTA and FQGTGA. Trimming left V 4 bases short and J 0 bases short, with 13 bases between. This CDR3 has 15 residues. The CDR3 sequence is CASSYGQRSSYEQYF. CDR3 DNA sequence: TGTGCCAGCAGCTACGGACAGAGAAGCTCCTACGAGCAGTACTTC.

This rearrangement joins TRBV19 to TRBJ1-1, with D maybe TRBD1 (5 bases). The CDR3 sequence is 13 residues long. Germline V gene data show CDR1 as LNHDA and CDR2 as SQIVND (reference sequence). V was trimmed by 1 base and J by 11 bases, leaving 14 bases between them. The CDR3 region is CASSIAGTLMAFF. The CDR3 coding sequence is TGTGCCAGTAGTATAGCAGGGACCCTGATGGCTTTCTTT.

The rearrangement links TRBV2 to TRBJ2-3; D remains ambiguous. Germline V gene lookup returns CDR1 SNHLY and CDR2 FYNNEI. The CDR3 spans 14 residues. Trimming took 7 bases from V and 5 from J, leaving 16 bases between them. In DNA form, the CDR3 reads TGTGCCAGCACCACGGACCGCTCTATAGATACGCAGTATTTT. It codes for CASTTDRSIDTQYF.